This note documents a single T cell receptor beta chain sequence. Its antigen is as yet unknown. Repertoires were generated with immunoSEQ multiplex PCR, while TCRdb's copy carries only in-frame clones and drops some. The data show roughly 11,000 clones, around 93% seen once. This specimen belongs to a study of T cell clonotyping in hematopoietic cell transplantation. Study-level findings and limits: Broader posttransplant TCR repertoire diversity was predicted by graft donor and pretransplant recipient Inverse Simpson Index values. Without cell sorting, CD4 versus CD8 contributions remain unresolved. Recipient TCR diversity dropped after transplant; expanded clonotypes rose from day 30 to 180.

V lost 5 bases, J lost 10 bases, and 20 bases lay in between. The CDR3 is 14 amino acids. Germline loops: CDR1 SGDLS, CDR2 YYNGEE. The sequencing sample was made of peripheral blood mononuclear cells. This clonotype was sampled from a woman in her fifties or sixties in good health. Some clones in this sample may be carry-over from other donors' samples. The rearrangement joins TRBV9 to TRBJ2-3; D perhaps matches TRBD2 (6 bases). CDR3 amino acids: CASSARLGVGSQYF. DNA for the CDR3: TGTGCCAGCAGTGCTCGACTAGGGGTTGGATCGCAGTATTTT.